This paragraph reports one TCR beta chain. The length of the CDR3 is 11 residues. The ends were cut back, 2 bases at V and 6 bases at J, with 2 bases in the middle. Germline values: CDR1 LNHDA, CDR2 SQIVND (reference sequence). The sample belongs to a study of T cell responses to AZD1222 COVID-19 vaccine. TCRdb keeps only in-frame clones here, not all; method: immunoSEQ multiplex PCR. The table has approximately 110,000 clones, about 85% seen once. The chain links TRBV19 to TRBJ2-1; unclear D gene. The material was peripheral blood, obtained on day 0 of AZD1222 vaccination. This clonotype was obtained from an adult in good health. Written as DNA, the CDR3 is TGTGCCAGTAGTATACCCAATGAGCAGTTCTTC. This codes for CASSIPNEQFF.